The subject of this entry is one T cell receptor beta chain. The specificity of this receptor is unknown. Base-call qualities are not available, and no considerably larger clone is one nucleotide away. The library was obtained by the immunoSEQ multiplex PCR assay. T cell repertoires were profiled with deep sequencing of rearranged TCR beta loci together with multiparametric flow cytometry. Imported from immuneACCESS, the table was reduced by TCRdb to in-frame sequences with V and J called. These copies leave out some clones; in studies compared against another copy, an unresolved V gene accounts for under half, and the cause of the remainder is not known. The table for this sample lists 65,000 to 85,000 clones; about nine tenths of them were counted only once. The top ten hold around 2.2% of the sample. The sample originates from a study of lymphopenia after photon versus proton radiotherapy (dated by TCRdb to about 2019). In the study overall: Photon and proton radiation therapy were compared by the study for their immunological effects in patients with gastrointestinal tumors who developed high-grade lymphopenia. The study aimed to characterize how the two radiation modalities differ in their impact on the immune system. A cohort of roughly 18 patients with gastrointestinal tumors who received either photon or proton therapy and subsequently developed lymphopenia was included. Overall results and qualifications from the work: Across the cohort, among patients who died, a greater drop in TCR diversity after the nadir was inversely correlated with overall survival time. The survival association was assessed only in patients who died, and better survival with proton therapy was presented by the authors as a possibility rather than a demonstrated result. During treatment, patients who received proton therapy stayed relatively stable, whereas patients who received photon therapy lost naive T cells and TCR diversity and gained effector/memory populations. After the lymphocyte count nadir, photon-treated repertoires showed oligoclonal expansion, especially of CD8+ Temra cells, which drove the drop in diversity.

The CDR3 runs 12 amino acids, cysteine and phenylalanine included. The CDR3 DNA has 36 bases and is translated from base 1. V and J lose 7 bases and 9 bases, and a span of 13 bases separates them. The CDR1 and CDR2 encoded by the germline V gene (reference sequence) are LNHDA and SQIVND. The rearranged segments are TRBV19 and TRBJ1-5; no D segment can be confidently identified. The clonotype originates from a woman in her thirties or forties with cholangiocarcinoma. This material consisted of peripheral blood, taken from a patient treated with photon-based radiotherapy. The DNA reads TGTGCCAGTACGACGGGCGGAGGGCCCCAGCATTTT. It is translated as CASTTGGGPQHF.